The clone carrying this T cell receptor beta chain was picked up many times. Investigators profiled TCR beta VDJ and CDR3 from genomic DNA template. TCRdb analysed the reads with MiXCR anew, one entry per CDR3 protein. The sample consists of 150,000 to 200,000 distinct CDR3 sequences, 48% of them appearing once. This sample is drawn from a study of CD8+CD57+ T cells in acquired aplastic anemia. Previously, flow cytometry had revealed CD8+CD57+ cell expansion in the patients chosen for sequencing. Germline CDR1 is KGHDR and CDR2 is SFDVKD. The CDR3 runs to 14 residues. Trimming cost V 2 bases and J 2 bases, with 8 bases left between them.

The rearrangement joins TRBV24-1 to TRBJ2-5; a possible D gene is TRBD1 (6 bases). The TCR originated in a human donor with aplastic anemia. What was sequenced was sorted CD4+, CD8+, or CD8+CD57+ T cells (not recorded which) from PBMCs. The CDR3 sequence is CATSDWDKQETQYF. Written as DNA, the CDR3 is TGTGCCACCAGTGATTGGGACAAACAAGAGACCCAGTACTTC.